This T cell receptor beta chain came from a study of shared clonotypes between healthy human individuals. Overall study findings and caveats: It was anticipated that sequencing depth would influence how many clonotypes donors shared. Donor scarcity curtailed the genetic and exposure-history diversity represented herein.

Using immunoSEQ multiplex PCR, the repertoire was profiled, and TCRdb retains in-frame clones only, with some absent. The sample records 470,000 or so clones, about 84% being singletons. Remarks on this clone: Its antigen remains unidentified.

None of the donors, who were healthy HIV-negative adults, had recently had acute infections or vaccinations. Germline V gene lookup returns CDR1 LNHNV and CDR2 YYDKDF (reference sequence). Trimming at V came to 0 bases and at J to 2 bases, leaving 6 bases not matched to a gene. This CDR3 has 16 residues. This chain uses TRBV15 with TRBJ2-7; 8 nucleotides match TRBD2. This clonotype originated in a woman aged 40 to 50 in good health. Some clones in this sample may be carry-over from other donors' samples. Material for sequencing was PBMCs. The CDR3 DNA reads as TGTGCCACCAGCAGAGATTTTAGCGGGGCAACCTACGAGCAGTACTTC. Its translation is CATSRDFSGATYEQYF.